This passage covers 17 T cell receptor beta chains from one sample sequenced in a study of human T cells and chemical hapten exposure. TCRdb reprocessed the RACE reads via MiXCR and lists one record per CDR3 protein. The data hold roughly 190,000 distinct CDR3 sequences, with about a fifth observed a single time. The time point: patch test 1, 2 weeks after DPC sensitization. Treatment here: therapeutic diphenylcyclopropenone sensitization with weekly scalp DPC. Sequences were derived from whole blood, sampled in connection with sensitization to the hapten diphenylcyclopropenone (DPC). These receptors were obtained from a woman aged 50 to 60 with alopecia areata. Some clones in this sample may be carry-over from other donors' samples.

The rearrangement uses TRBV12-5 and TRBJ1-1, with D possibly TRBD1 on 5 matching bases. V lost 6 bases and J 7 bases, leaving 12 bases between the germline ends. The CDR3 is made up of 12 amino acids. Germline lookup yields CDR1 LGHNT and CDR2 FRNRAP. CDR3 in amino acids: CASGAKTVEAFF. In DNA, the CDR3 is TGTGCTAGTGGCGCGAAGACAGTTGAAGCTTTCTTT. Using reference TRBV12-5 and TRBJ1-1 for the parts outside the CDR3, the full variable domain is DARVTQTPRHKVTEMGQEVTMRCQPILGHNTVFWYRQTMMQGLELLAYFRNRAPLDDSGMPKDRFSAEMPDATLATLKIQPSEPRDSAVYFCASGAKTVEAFFGQGTRLTVV.

The chain is built from TRBV12-3 or TRBV12-4 and TRBJ2-7; 10 positions agree with TRBD1. The CDR3 loop spans 15 amino acids. Losses at the gene ends were 4 bases for V and 5 bases for J; bases not matched to a gene: 8. In DNA, the CDR3 is TGTGCCAGCAGTTCCCCCGGGACAGGGGATAACGAGCAGTACTTC. Translating it yields CASSSPGTGDNEQYF.

The CDR3 reads CASGRKPGTSGSNEQFF. In DNA, the CDR3 is TGTGCTAGTGGTAGAAAACCCGGGACTAGCGGGAGCAATGAGCAGTTCTTC. This chain connects TRBV12-5 to TRBJ2-1; 14 positions agree with TRBD2. Germline-derived CDR1 and CDR2 are LGHNT and FRNRAP. The CDR3 runs to 17 residues. V shed 5 bases, J shed 6 bases, and the junction held 9 bases outside the gene matches.

V and J are TRBV3-1 and TRBJ2-2; 10 positions agree with TRBD1. The CDR3 has 15 amino acids. The trim removed 4 bases at V and 5 bases at J, leaving 4 bases unmatched. CDR1 LGHDT and CDR2 YNNKEL come from the germline V gene (reference sequence). The CDR3 loop reads CASSPGQGRTGELFF. In nucleotides, the CDR3 is TGTGCCAGCAGCCCGGGACAGGGGAGGACCGGGGAGCTGTTTTTT.

The chain carries TRBV5-1 and TRBJ2-7; 8 bases are shared with TRBD2. Per the germline V gene, CDR1 is SGHRS and CDR2 is YFSETQ. V lost 1 base, J lost 4 bases, and 7 bases stayed unmatched. The CDR3 sequence is 15 residues long. CDR3 bases: TGCGCCAGCAGCTTGATCGGGAGGGCCGAGTACGAGCAGTACTTC. Translating gives CASSLIGRAEYEQYF.

This clonotype was picked up many times. This rearrangement joins TRBV10-3 to TRBJ2-7; D might be TRBD1 or TRBD2, each matching 5 bases. V was shortened by 2 bases and J by 2 bases, with 13 bases between the two germline ends. Germline CDR1 is ENHRY and CDR2 is SYGVKD. The length of the CDR3 is 15 residues. The CDR3 DNA sequence: TGTGCCATCAGTGAGGGGGGATTTGGAACCTACGAGCAGTACTTC. It specifies CAISEGGFGTYEQYF.

The chain is built from TRBV4-1 and TRBJ2-5; D is possibly TRBD2 (6 bases). V lost 4 bases, J lost 5 bases, and 17 bases lay in between. CDR3 length: 15 amino acids. Germline lookup yields CDR1 MGHRA and CDR2 YSYEKL. The chain's CDR3 is CASSPPLASGETQYF. As DNA, the CDR3 is TGCGCCAGCAGCCCCCCCCTAGCGAGTGGGGAGACCCAGTACTTC.

The chain joins TRBV5-1 to TRBJ2-5; TRBD2 might be the D (5 bases). The CDR3 has 15 amino acids. V dropped 0 bases and J dropped 4 bases, with 13 bases sitting between them. Germline V gene sequence: CDR1 SGHRS, CDR2 YFSETQ. The CDR3 DNA reads TGCGCCAGCAGCTTGGCCCTAGCAGGAGGAGAGACCCAGTACTTC. Protein sequence: CASSLALAGGETQYF. Full variable domain (remainder filled in from reference TRBV5-1 and TRBJ2-5): KAGVTQTPRYLIKTRGQQVTLSCSPISGHRSVSWYQQTPGQGLQFLFEYFSETQRNKGNFPGRFSGRQFSNSRSEMNVSTLELGDSALYLCASSLALAGGETQYFGPGTRLLVL.

V gene TRBV6-5 combines with J gene TRBJ1-1, with 8 bases fitting TRBD1. With V trimmed by 2 bases and J by 0 bases, 5 bases remained unmatched. There are 16 residues in the CDR3. Germline assignment: CDR1 MNHEY and CDR2 SVGAGI. The CDR3, as DNA: TGTGCCAGCAGTTACACTGGACAGGGATTGAACACTGAAGCTTTCTTT. Residues: CASSYTGQGLNTEAFF.

The chain has TRBV10-3 and TRBJ2-1, with 9 bases lining up with TRBD2. The CDR3 sequence is 15 residues long. Germline trimming cut 6 bases from V and 7 bases from J; bases unmatched to any gene: 10. Germline V CDR1 and CDR2: ENHRY, SYGVKD. The CDR3 reads CAIRREAGGGNEQFF. The DNA for the CDR3 is TGTGCCATCAGACGAGAAGCGGGAGGTGGTAATGAGCAGTTCTTC.

V gene TRBV29-1 combines with J gene TRBJ1-1; D gene unclear. CDR1 is SQVTM, CDR2 ANQGSEA, per germline. The CDR3 extends over 12 amino acids. V was cut by 5 bases and J by 7 bases, with 14 bases left in between. The CDR3 reads CSVSMSGDEAFF. The CDR3 nucleotides are TGCAGCGTTTCGATGAGCGGGGATGAAGCTTTCTTT.

This sequence joins TRBV6-2 or TRBV6-3 and TRBJ1-2, with D maybe TRBD1 (6 bases). Trimming left V 4 bases short and J 4 bases short, with 16 bases between. Per germline, CDR1 MNHEY and CDR2 SVGEGT. The CDR3 is 15 residues long. CDR3 in amino acids: CASSSGGIDFYGYTF. CDR3 nucleotide sequence: TGTGCCAGCAGTTCCGGGGGCATAGACTTCTATGGCTACACCTTC.

This clonotype was observed a handful of times. The rearrangement joins TRBV4-2 to TRBJ2-1; D uncertain. The CDR3 contains 15 residues. Trimming shortened V by 0 bases and J by 5 bases, and 11 bases separated the two germline ends. Per germline, CDR1 LGHNA and CDR2 YNFKEQ. The CDR3 protein is CASSQEGGQDNEQFF. CDR3 DNA sequence: TGTGCCAGCAGCCAAGAGGGTGGGCAGGACAATGAGCAGTTCTTC.

The chain has TRBV15 and TRBJ2-3; 7 positions match TRBD1. The CDR3 contains 14 residues. CDR1 is LNHNV, CDR2 YYDKDF, per germline (reference sequence). V shed 2 bases, J shed 6 bases, and the junction held 5 bases outside the gene matches. CDR3 sequence: CATSRRGQVDTQYF. The CDR3, as DNA: TGTGCCACCAGCAGACGCGGACAGGTCGATACGCAGTATTTT.

V and J are TRBV5-1 and TRBJ1-2; 10 bases align to TRBD1. The CDR3 extends over 16 amino acids. Losses at the gene ends were 0 bases for V and 2 bases for J; bases not matched to a gene: 4. Germline V gives CDR1 SGHRS, CDR2 YFSETQ. Written as DNA, the CDR3 is TGCGCCAGCAGCTTGGATGCGGGACAGGGGAACTATGGCTACACCTTC. Its translation is CASSLDAGQGNYGYTF.

The chain is built from TRBV20-1 and TRBJ2-3; a possible D gene is TRBD1 (6 bases). V was shortened by 5 bases and J by 0 bases, with 12 bases between the two germline ends. The germline V gene has CDR1 DFQATT and CDR2 SNEGSKA (reference sequence). The CDR3 runs to 14 residues. The CDR3 protein is CSAPGTMSTDTQYF. The CDR3 DNA reads TGCAGTGCTCCCGGGACAATGAGCACAGATACGCAGTATTTT.

This chain uses TRBV7-3 with TRBJ2-2, with 9 bases aligning to TRBD1. V was pared by 5 bases and J by 5 bases, with 6 bases of the junction left unmatched. The CDR3 contains 15 residues. Germline CDR1 and CDR2: SGHTA and FQGTGA. CDR3 in DNA: TGTGCCAGCAGCCGCACAGGGGGCATGACCGGGGAGCTGTTTTTT. Residues: CASSRTGGMTGELFF.